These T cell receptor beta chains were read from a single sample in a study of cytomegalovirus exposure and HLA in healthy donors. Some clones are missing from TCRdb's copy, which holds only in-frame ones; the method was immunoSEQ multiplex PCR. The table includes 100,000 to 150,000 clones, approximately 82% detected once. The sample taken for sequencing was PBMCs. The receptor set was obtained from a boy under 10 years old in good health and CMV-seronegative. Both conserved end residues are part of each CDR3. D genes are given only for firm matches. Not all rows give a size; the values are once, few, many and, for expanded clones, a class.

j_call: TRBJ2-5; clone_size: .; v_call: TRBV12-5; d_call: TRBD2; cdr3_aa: CASGLTGLAGIETQYF; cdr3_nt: TGTGCTAGTGGTTTGACCGGACTAGCGGGAATTGAGACCCAGTACTTC
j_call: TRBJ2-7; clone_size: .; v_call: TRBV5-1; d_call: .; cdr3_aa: CASSSTAHYEQYF; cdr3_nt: TGCGCCAGCAGCTCGACAGCACACTACGAGCAGTACTTC
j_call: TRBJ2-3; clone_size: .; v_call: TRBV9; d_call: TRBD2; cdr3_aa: CASSVALADSTDTQYF; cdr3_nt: TGTGCCAGCAGCGTAGCACTAGCGGACAGCACAGATACGCAGTATTTT
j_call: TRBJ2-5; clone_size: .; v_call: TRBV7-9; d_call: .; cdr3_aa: CASSLERRPGQYF; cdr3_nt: TGTGCCAGCAGCTTAGAACGACGACCGGGGCAGTACTTC
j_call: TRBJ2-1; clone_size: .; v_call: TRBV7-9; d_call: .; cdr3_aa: CASSMKGDEQFF; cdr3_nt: TGTGCCAGCAGCATGAAGGGAGATGAGCAGTTCTTC
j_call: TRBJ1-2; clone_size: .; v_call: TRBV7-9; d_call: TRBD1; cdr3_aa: CASSLPGQGHGYTF; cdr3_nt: TGTGCCAGCAGCCTACCGGGACAGGGACATGGCTACACCTTC
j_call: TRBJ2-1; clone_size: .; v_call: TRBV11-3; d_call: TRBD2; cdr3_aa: CASSLRAGGWGTYNEQFF; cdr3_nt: TGTGCCAGCAGCTTACGAGCGGGAGGCTGGGGGACCTACAATGAGCAGTTCTTC
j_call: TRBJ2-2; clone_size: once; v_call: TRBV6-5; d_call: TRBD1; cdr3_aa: CASSYMGQDTGELFF; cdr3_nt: TGTGCCAGCAGTTACATGGGACAGGACACCGGGGAGCTGTTTTTT
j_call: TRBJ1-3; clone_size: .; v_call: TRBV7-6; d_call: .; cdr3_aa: CASGRGSSGNTIYF; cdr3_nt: TGTGCCAGTGGGCGCGGGTCCTCTGGAAACACCATATATTTT
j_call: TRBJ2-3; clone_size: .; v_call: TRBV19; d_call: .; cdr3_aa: CASSSLRGDTQYF; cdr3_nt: TGTGCCAGTAGTTCTTTGCGAGGAGATACGCAGTATTTT
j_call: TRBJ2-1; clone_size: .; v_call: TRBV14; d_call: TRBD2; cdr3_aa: CASSLRGRSDEQFF; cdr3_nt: TGTGCCAGCAGCCTACGCGGGAGGTCGGATGAGCAGTTCTTC
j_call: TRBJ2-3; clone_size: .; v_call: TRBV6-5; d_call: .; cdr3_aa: CASSYSNHGSDTQYF; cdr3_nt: TGTGCCAGCAGTTACTCAAATCACGGTTCAGATACGCAGTATTTT
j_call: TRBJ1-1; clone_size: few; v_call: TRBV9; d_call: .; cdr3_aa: CASSVLREGDTEAFF; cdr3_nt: TGTGCCAGCAGCGTACTCAGGGAGGGGGATACTGAAGCTTTCTTT
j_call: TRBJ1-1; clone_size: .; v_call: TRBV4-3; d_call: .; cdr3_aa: CASSQEEDTEAFF; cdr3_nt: TGCGCCAGCAGCCAAGAGGAGGATACTGAAGCTTTCTTT
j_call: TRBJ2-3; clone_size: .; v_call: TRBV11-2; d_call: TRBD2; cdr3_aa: CASSPGLAGFPSTDTQYF; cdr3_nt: TGTGCCAGCAGCCCAGGACTAGCGGGTTTTCCTAGCACAGATACGCAGTATTTT
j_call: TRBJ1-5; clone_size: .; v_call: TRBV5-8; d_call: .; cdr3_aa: CASSLRRGLGNQPQHF; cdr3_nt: TGTGCCAGCAGTCTGCGCCGGGGTTTGGGCAATCAGCCCCAGCATTTT
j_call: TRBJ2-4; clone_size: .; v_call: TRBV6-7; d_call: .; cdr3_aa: CASSSSLAKNIQYF; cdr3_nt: TGTGCCAGCAGTTCCAGTTTAGCCAAAAACATTCAGTACTTC
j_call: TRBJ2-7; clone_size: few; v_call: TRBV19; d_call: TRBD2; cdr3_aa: CASSIGAGGPYEQYF; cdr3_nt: TGTGCCAGTAGTATCGGAGCGGGGGGCCCCTACGAGCAGTACTTC
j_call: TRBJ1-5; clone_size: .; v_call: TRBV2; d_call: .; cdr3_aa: CASSLPGLRRINQPQHF; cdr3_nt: TGTGCCAGCAGTTTACCGGGACTAAGGCGGATAAATCAGCCCCAGCATTTT
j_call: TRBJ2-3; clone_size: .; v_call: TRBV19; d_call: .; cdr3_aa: CASSIRVPGTDTQYF; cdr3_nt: TGTGCCAGTAGTATCCGGGTCCCCGGCACAGATACGCAGTATTTT
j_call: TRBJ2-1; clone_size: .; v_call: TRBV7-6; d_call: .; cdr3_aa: CASSLTLRAISYNEQFF; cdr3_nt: TGTGCCAGCAGCTTAACTTTGAGGGCGATCTCCTACAATGAGCAGTTCTTC
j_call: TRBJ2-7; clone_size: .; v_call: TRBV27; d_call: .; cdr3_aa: CASRGLRGSEQYF; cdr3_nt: TGTGCCAGCAGGGGATTACGGGGTTCCGAGCAGTACTTC
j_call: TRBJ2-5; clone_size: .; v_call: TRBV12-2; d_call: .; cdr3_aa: CASRLRRALGQGYQETQYF; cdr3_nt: TGTGCAAGTCGCTTGCGCCGGGCGCTTGGGCAGGGGTACCAAGAGACCCAGTACTTC
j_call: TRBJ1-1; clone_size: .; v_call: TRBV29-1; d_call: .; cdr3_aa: CSAQDIRALNTEAFF; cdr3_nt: TGCAGCGCCCAAGATATTCGTGCGTTGAACACTGAAGCTTTCTTT
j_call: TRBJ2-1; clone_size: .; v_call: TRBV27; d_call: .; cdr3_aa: CASQGLVDEQFF; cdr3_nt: TGTGCCAGCCAGGGCCTTGTGGATGAGCAGTTCTTC
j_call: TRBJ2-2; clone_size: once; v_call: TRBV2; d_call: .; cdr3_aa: CASSEWEYTGELFF; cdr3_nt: TGTGCCAGCAGTGAATGGGAGTACACCGGGGAGCTGTTTTTT
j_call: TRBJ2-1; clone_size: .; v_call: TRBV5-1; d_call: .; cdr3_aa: CASSPEGNSYNEQFF; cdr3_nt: TGCGCCAGCAGCCCGGAGGGGAACTCCTACAATGAGCAGTTCTTC
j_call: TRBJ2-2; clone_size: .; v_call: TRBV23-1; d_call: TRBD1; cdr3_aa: CASSQKEQGAFTGELFF; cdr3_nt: TGCGCCAGCAGTCAAAAGGAACAGGGGGCGTTCACCGGGGAGCTGTTTTTT
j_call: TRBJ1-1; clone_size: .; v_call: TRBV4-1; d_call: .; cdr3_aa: CASSQPREKTEAFF; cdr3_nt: TGCGCCAGCAGCCAACCCAGGGAAAAAACTGAAGCTTTCTTT
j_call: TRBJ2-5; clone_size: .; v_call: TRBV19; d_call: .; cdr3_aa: CASSISRGGRAAQYF; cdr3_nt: TGTGCCAGTAGTATTTCAAGAGGGGGTCGTGCGGCCCAGTACTTC
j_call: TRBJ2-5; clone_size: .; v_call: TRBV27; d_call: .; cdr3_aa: CASSNAGTEQETQYF; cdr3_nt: TGTGCCAGCAGTAATGCGGGGACGGAACAAGAGACCCAGTACTTC
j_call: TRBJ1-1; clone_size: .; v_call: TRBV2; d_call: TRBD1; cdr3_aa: CARPGTDELDAEAFF; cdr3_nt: TGTGCCAGGCCCGGGACAGACGAACTAGACGCTGAAGCTTTCTTT
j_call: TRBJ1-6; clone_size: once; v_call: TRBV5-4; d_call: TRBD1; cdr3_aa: CASSPSRDRGNSPLHF; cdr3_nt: TGTGCCAGCAGCCCGTCCCGGGACAGGGGGAATTCACCCCTCCACTTT
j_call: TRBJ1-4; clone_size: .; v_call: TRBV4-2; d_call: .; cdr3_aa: CASSQDRALSEKLFF; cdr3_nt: TGTGCCAGCAGCCAAGACAGGGCGCTTAGTGAAAAACTGTTTTTT
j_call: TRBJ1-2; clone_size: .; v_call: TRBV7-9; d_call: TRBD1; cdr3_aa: CASSLRPGGTGVGYGYTF; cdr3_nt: TGTGCCAGCAGCCTGCGCCCTGGCGGGACAGGGGTCGGGTATGGCTACACCTTC
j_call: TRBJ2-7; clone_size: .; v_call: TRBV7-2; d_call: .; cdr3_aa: CASSPSWDGGYEQYF; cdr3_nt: TGTGCCAGCAGCCCTTCCTGGGACGGGGGCTACGAGCAGTACTTC
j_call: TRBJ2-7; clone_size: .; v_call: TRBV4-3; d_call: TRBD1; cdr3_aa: CASSQFTGDREQYF; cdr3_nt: TGCGCCAGCAGCCAATTTACAGGGGATCGCGAGCAGTACTTC
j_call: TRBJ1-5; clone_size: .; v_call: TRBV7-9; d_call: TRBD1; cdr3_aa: CASSLGQSNQPQHF; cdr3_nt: TGTGCCAGCAGTTTGGGACAGAGCAATCAGCCCCAGCATTTT
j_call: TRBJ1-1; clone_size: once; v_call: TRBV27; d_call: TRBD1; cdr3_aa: CASGRGLGTEAFF; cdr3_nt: TGTGCCTCCGGAAGGGGGCTAGGGACTGAAGCTTTCTTT
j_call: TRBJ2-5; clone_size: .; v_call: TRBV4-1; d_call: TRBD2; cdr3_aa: CASSPSGLAGGWAHIGTQYF; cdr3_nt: TGCGCCAGCAGCCCTTCGGGACTAGCGGGAGGATGGGCCCACATAGGGACCCAGTACTTC
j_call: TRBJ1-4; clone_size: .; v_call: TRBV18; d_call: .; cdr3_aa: CASSPSAATNEKLFF; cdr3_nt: TGTGCCAGCTCACCAAGTGCGGCAACTAATGAAAAACTGTTTTTT
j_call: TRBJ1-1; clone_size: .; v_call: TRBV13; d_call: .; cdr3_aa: CASSLQQVTIPGTEAFF; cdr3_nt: TGTGCCAGCAGCCTTCAACAGGTTACTATCCCTGGCACTGAAGCTTTCTTT
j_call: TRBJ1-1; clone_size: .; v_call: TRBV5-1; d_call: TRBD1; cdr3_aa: CASSPRQGRVTEAFF; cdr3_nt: TGCGCCAGCAGCCCGAGACAGGGCCGCGTCACTGAAGCTTTCTTT
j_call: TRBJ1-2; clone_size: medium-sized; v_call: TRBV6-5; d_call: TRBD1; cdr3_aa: CASSSPPDRGGGYTF; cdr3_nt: TGTGCCAGCAGTTCCCCCCCAGACAGGGGGGGTGGCTACACCTTC
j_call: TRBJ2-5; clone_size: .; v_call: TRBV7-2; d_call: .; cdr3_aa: CASSLGGGGASGETQYF; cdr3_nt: TGTGCCAGCAGCTTAGGGGGTGGGGGGGCGAGCGGAGAGACCCAGTACTTC
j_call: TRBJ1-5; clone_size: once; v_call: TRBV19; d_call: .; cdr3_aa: CASHRAYSNQPQHF; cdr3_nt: TGTGCCAGCCACAGGGCCTATAGCAATCAGCCCCAGCATTTT
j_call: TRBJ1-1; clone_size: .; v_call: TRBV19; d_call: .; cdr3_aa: CASKAGITLNTEAFF; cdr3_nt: TGTGCCAGTAAGGCCGGGATAACACTGAACACTGAAGCTTTCTTT
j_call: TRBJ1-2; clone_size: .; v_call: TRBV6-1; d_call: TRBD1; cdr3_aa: CASSAGTGGGYGYTF; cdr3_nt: TGTGCCAGCAGCGCCGGGACAGGGGGCGGCTATGGCTACACCTTC